The 26 T cell receptor beta chains below were found in one sample sequenced in a study of regulatory T cells in long-lasting Graves disease. Regarding time point: newly diagnosed GD, antithyroid drugs for less than 3 months. PBMC-extracted RNA yielded the TCR library. Building of the TCR beta libraries involved iRepertoire HTBI primers and Arm-PCR of CDR3 regions. Via MiXCR, TCRdb re-called the multiplex PCR reads, giving one row per CDR3 protein. This table holds about 400,000 distinct CDR3 sequences, around 16% found once. A further study also used this sample, focusing on T cells in Graves' hyperthyroidism and ophthalmopathy.

This sample comprised peripheral blood mononuclear cells (PBMCs), obtained at new diagnosis, from a patient treated with antithyroid drugs. The origin of the receptors is a woman aged 40 to 50 with Graves disease.

Notes on this clonotype: Relative to the germline gene, one junction end is altered; a read error may explain this. The chain recombines TRBV19 with TRBJ2-1, with 9 bases matching TRBD2. The germline V gene has CDR1 LNHDA and CDR2 SQIVND (reference sequence). The CDR3 is made up of 15 amino acids. CDR3 DNA: TGTGTCAGTAGGAAGACTAGCGGCTCCTACAATGAGCAGTTCTTC. It is translated as CVSRKTSGSYNEQFF.

The chain links TRBV19 to TRBJ1-2, with a tentative D call TRBD1 (6 bases). The germline CDR1 and CDR2 sequences are LNHDA and SQIVND (reference sequence). V lost 7 bases and J 8 bases, leaving 14 bases between the germline ends. This CDR3 has 12 residues. Here the CDR3 reads CASTGGIYGYTF. Here the CDR3 DNA reads TGTGCCAGTACGGGGGGCATCTACGGCTACACCTTC. Full variable domain (missing parts from reference TRBV19 and TRBJ1-2): DGGITQSPKYLFRKEGQNVTLSCEQNLNHDAMYWYRQDPGQGLRLIYYSQIVNDFQKGDIAEGYSVSREKKESFPLTVTSAQKNPTAFYLCASTGGIYGYTFGSGTRLTVV.

This clonotype was counted many times. CDR3 sequence: CASSLRISSYEQYF. CDR3 sequence (DNA): TGTGCCAGCAGTTTACGGATCAGCTCCTACGAGCAGTACTTC. J is TRBJ2-7 and V is TRBV28; no definite D call. CDR1 is MDHEN, CDR2 SYDVKM, per germline. V gave up 2 bases and J gave up 0 bases, with 8 bases separating them. The CDR3 is 14 residues long.

This clonotype was found many times. The chain uses TRBV5-1 and TRBJ2-3, with TRBD1 identical over 7 bases. V trimming: 4 bases; J trimming: 6 bases; junction bases outside the gene matches: 5. Looked up from germline, CDR1 is SGHRS and CDR2 is YFSETQ. CDR3 length: 13 amino acids. DNA for the CDR3: TGCGCCAGCAGCCTGGACAGGCGGGATACGCAGTATTTT. Its translation: CASSLDRRDTQYF.

The sample holds many counts of this clonotype. V usage is TRBV12-3 or TRBV12-4 and J usage is TRBJ2-1; D is possibly TRBD1 (5 bases). This CDR3 is built from 15 residues. V lost 3 bases, J lost 2 bases, and 11 bases lay in between. CDR3 DNA: TGTGCCAGCAGTTTCGGCAGGGAAACCTACAATGAGCAGTTCTTC. Amino acid sequence: CASSFGRETYNEQFF.

This clonotype was picked up many times. The V gene is TRBV5-1, the J gene TRBJ2-6, with D perhaps matching TRBD2 (5 bases). The V gene's germline CDR1 is SGHRS and CDR2 YFSETQ. V gave up 4 bases and J gave up 0 bases, with 14 bases separating them. The CDR3 runs 17 residues. Here the CDR3 reads CASSPSTGSSGANVLTF. The CDR3 DNA sequence: TGCGCCAGCAGCCCGTCGACGGGGTCCTCTGGGGCCAACGTCCTGACTTTC.

This clonotype was found many times. This chain joins TRBV7-9 and TRBJ1-2; D may be TRBD1 (5 bases). Germline V gene lookup returns CDR1 SEHNR and CDR2 FQNEAQ (reference sequence). With 4 bases removed from V and 6 bases from J, the gap between germline ends came to 15 bases. The CDR3 is 14 amino acids. CDR3 in amino acids: CASSSGGGDNGYTF. The CDR3 coding sequence is TGTGCCAGCAGCTCTGGCGGGGGTGATAATGGCTACACCTTC.

This clonotype came up many times. V gene TRBV7-3 combines with J gene TRBJ2-1; no firm D call. The CDR3 contains 13 residues. V was shortened by 2 bases and J by 5 bases, with 7 bases between the two germline ends. Germline V gene lookup returns CDR1 SGHTA and CDR2 FQGTGA. The CDR3 region has the DNA TGTGCCAGCAGCTTATCCCGGAACAATGAGCAGTTCTTC. Protein product: CASSLSRNNEQFF.

The gene calls are TRBV7-3 and TRBJ2-7; 10 bases map to TRBD2. This CDR3 contains 16 residues. Germline V gene sequence: CDR1 SGHTA, CDR2 FQGTGA. The J segment lost 4 bases and the V segment lost 0 bases, leaving 6 bases of the junction unmatched. The CDR3 sequence is CASSLTWTSGRYEQYF. DNA of the CDR3: TGTGCCAGCAGCTTAACTTGGACTAGCGGACGGTACGAGCAGTACTTC. Full variable domain (remainder filled in from reference TRBV7-3 and TRBJ2-7): GAGVSQTPSNKVTEKGKYVELRCDPISGHTALYWYRQSLGQGPEFLIYFQGTGAADDSGLPNDRFFAVRPEGSVSTLKIQRTERGDSAVYLCASSLTWTSGRYEQYFGPGTRLTVT.

This clonotype was seen more than once but under ten times. This chain joins TRBV6-2 or TRBV6-3 and TRBJ1-6; 8 positions agree with TRBD1. Trimming cost V 7 bases and J 10 bases; bases outside gene matches: 6. CDR3 length: 13 amino acids. Germline loops: CDR1 MNHEY, CDR2 SVGEGT. The CDR3 reads CASKTGGDSPLHF. The CDR3 nucleotides read TGTGCCAGCAAAACAGGGGGGGACTCACCCCTCCACTTT.

The table lists this clonotype with many counts. The chain couples TRBV24-1 to TRBJ1-2; D not resolved. Trimming pared 1 base from V and 3 bases from J, leaving 8 bases between. The CDR3 totals 14 residues. Looked up from germline, CDR1 is KGHDR and CDR2 is SFDVKD. CDR3 residues: CATSDLGLDYGYTF. CDR3 nucleotides: TGTGCCACCAGTGATTTAGGACTTGACTATGGCTACACCTTC.

In this sample, this clonotype turned up many times. The chain carries TRBV3-1 and TRBJ2-3; D is ambiguous. With 1 base removed from V and 6 bases from J, the gap between germline ends came to 5 bases. The length of the CDR3 is 12 residues. Germline loops: CDR1 LGHDT, CDR2 YNNKEL (reference sequence). For the CDR3, the DNA is TGTGCCAGCAGCCAAGCTGGGGATACGCAGTATTTT. Protein: CASSQAGDTQYF.

This clonotype was seen many times. This sequence joins TRBV2 and TRBJ1-4, with D uncertain. Trimming pared 6 bases from V and 8 bases from J, leaving 19 bases between. Looked up from germline, CDR1 is SNHLY and CDR2 is FYNNEI. The CDR3 sequence is 15 residues long. The CDR3 DNA reads as TGTGCCAGCAGCCCTTCAACTGATCATCTCGAAAAACTGTTTTTT. Protein: CASSPSTDHLEKLFF. The full variable domain, in which reference TRBV2 and TRBJ1-4 provide the parts outside the CDR3, is EPEVTQTPSHQVTQMGQEVILRCVPISNHLYFYWYRQILGQKVEFLVSFYNNEISEKSEIFDDQFSVERPDGSNFTLKIRSTKLEDSAMYFCASSPSTDHLEKLFFGSGTQLSVL.

This clonotype has ten or more counts. The gene calls are TRBV4-3 and TRBJ2-7; D is undetermined. Trimming left V 1 base short and J 2 bases short, with 12 bases between. CDR1 and CDR2 (germline): LGHNA, YSLEER. The CDR3 is made up of 15 amino acids. CDR3 sequence (DNA): TGCGCCAGCAGCCAAGTTTCGGCAGAGCCCTACGAGCAGTACTTC. The encoded protein is CASSQVSAEPYEQYF.

This clonotype was counted ten times or more. The genes are TRBV12-3 or TRBV12-4 and TRBJ2-3; 10 nucleotides match TRBD2. Losses at the gene ends were 3 bases for V and 5 bases for J; bases not matched to a gene: 8. This CDR3 is 16 amino acids long. The CDR3 DNA sequence: TGTGCCAGCAGTTTGTGGGCTAGCGGGGGCGAAGATACGCAGTATTTT. As protein: CASSLWASGGEDTQYF.

This clonotype was counted at least ten times. This chain connects TRBV25-1 to TRBJ1-2, with no clear D. Per germline, CDR1 MGHDK and CDR2 SYGVNS. Trimming pared 1 base from V and 8 bases from J, leaving 17 bases between. The CDR3 loop spans 15 amino acids. The CDR3 DNA is TGTGCCAGCAGTGAATTCTTCACGACACTGCCCGGCTACACCTTC. Translated, it gives CASSEFFTTLPGYTF.

The genes are TRBV5-1 and TRBJ2-4; D gene ambiguous. V was clipped by 0 bases and J by 0 bases, with 4 bases between them. The germline gives CDR1 SGHRS, CDR2 YFSETQ. There are 14 residues in the CDR3. The CDR3 spells CASSLGIAKNIQYF. The CDR3 coding sequence is TGCGCCAGCAGCTTGGGCATAGCCAAAAACATTCAGTACTTC.

This clonotype was observed a handful of times. The chain is built from TRBV6-1 and TRBJ1-5; 7 bases are a match to TRBD1. Germline CDR1 is MNHNS and CDR2 is SASEGT. CDR3 length equals 15 residues. After removal of 6 bases from V and 0 bases from J, the junction contained 5 bases not matched to a gene. CDR3 nucleotides: TGTGCCAGCAGGGGGACAGTTAATAGCAATCAGCCCCAGCATTTT. Translated: CASRGTVNSNQPQHF.

This clonotype was counted between two and nine times. J is TRBJ2-1 and V is TRBV27; 7 bases match TRBD2. The CDR3 totals 12 residues. CDR1 and CDR2 from the germline V gene are MNHEY and SMNVEV (reference sequence). V shed 3 bases, J shed 12 bases, and the junction held 5 bases outside the gene matches. CDR3 coding DNA: TGTGCCAGCAGTTTCAGTGGGGGGGGGCAGTTCTTC. Translated, it gives CASSFSGGGQFF.

This clonotype was found many times. This chain joins TRBV28 and TRBJ2-1; TRBD2 matches at 9 bases. With 6 bases clipped from V and 1 base from J, the junction kept 4 bases outside the gene matches. The CDR3 is 15 residues long. Germline-derived CDR1 and CDR2 are MDHEN and SYDVKM. CDR3: CASRVSGGSYNEQFF. The CDR3 DNA sequence: TGTGCCAGCAGGGTTAGCGGGGGTTCCTACAATGAGCAGTTCTTC.

This clonotype was picked up many times. This chain joins TRBV6-1 and TRBJ2-2; 8 positions match TRBD1. From germline, CDR1 is MNHNS and CDR2 SASEGT. The V and J ends lost 7 bases and 4 bases, in that order; junction bases with no gene match: 8. There are 15 residues in the CDR3. The CDR3 DNA sequence: TGTGCCAGCACCCTTGGACAGGGTGGCACCGGGGAGCTGTTTTTT. It yields the protein CASTLGQGGTGELFF.

This clonotype showed up many times. The chain joins TRBV10-2 to TRBJ1-6; D is undetermined. The V gene lost 0 bases and the J gene lost 6 bases, with 9 bases spanning the gap. The CDR3 totals 15 residues. Germline V gene sequence: CDR1 WSHSY, CDR2 SAAADI. CDR3: CASSESEGFNSPLHF. In DNA, the CDR3 is TGCGCCAGCAGTGAGTCGGAAGGGTTTAATTCACCCCTCCACTTT.

A few counts support this clonotype. V and J are TRBV7-8 and TRBJ1-1; D gene uncertain. V lost 0 bases, J lost 10 bases, and 15 bases lay in between. The germline V gene encodes CDR1 SGHVS and CDR2 FQNEAQ. CDR3 size: 14 residues. Here the CDR3 reads CASSLAGSSSPAFF. The CDR3 nucleotides are TGTGCCAGCAGCTTAGCCGGTAGTTCCTCCCCAGCTTTCTTT.

This clonotype was counted only a few times. The chain employs TRBV7-9 and TRBJ2-2; 8 bases align to TRBD2. The CDR3 has 16 residues. After removal of 4 bases from V and 4 bases from J, the junction contained 8 bases not matched to a gene. Germline CDR1 SEHNR, CDR2 FQNEAQ (reference sequence). CDR3 loop: CASSSRGSGVTGELFF. CDR3 in DNA: TGTGCCAGCAGCTCCCGAGGTAGCGGGGTCACCGGGGAGCTGTTTTTT.

As to this clonotype: A far larger clone is only one base removed, so a read error is likely. V gene TRBV7-2 combines with J gene TRBJ2-7; perhaps TRBD2 as D (5 bases). The germline V gene has CDR1 SGHTA and CDR2 FQGNSA. This CDR3 is built from 16 residues. The CDR3 reads CASSFYGPSSYNEQLF. CDR3 DNA: TGTGCCAGCAGCTTTTACGGCCCTAGCTCCTACAATGAGCAGCTCTTC.

This clonotype appeared many times. The V gene is TRBV18, the J gene TRBJ2-1; TRBD2 matches 8 bases. There are 15 residues in the CDR3. Looked up from germline, CDR1 is KGHSH and CDR2 is LQKENI. Trimming took 0 bases from V and 4 from J; bases not matched to a gene: 2. This CDR3 is CASSPPTGGYNEQFF. The CDR3 region has the DNA TGTGCCAGCTCACCACCGACGGGAGGGTACAATGAGCAGTTCTTC.